These T cell receptor beta chains were read from a single sample in a study of T cells in Graves' hyperthyroidism and ophthalmopathy. TCRdb ran MiXCR on the multiplex PCR reads and lists one entry per CDR3 protein. The profile shows hundreds of thousands of distinct CDR3 sequences, 11% to 15% of them singletons. Material for sequencing was blood. The receptors here all came from a woman under 30 with Graves' hyperthyroidism. Both conserved end residues are part of each CDR3. Each record gives: J gene, D gene, CDR3 length, V gene, clone size, CDR3 protein, CDR3 DNA. A D gene is named only where the DNA matches it firmly. The size entry is marked missing in some rows and otherwise reads once, few, many or a size class.

TRBJ2-2	-	14	TRBV5-4	few	CASSRGGTTGELFF	TGTGCCAGCAGCCGAGGGGGTACCACCGGGGAGCTGTTTTTT
TRBJ1-4	-	15	TRBV19	-	CASSNRWTAGEKLFF	TGTGCCAGTAGTAACCGTTGGACAGCTGGCGAAAAACTGTTTTTT
TRBJ2-5	-	13	TRBV7-2	many	CASSLGTHETQYF	TGTGCCAGCAGCTTAGGGACTCACGAGACCCAGTACTTC
TRBJ1-6	-	15	TRBV30	-	CAWSSGGIGNSPLHF	TGTGCCTGGAGTTCCGGGGGAATTGGGAATTCACCCCTCCACTTT
TRBJ1-4	-	13	TRBV6-5	few	CASSYGPGAAVFF	TGTGCCAGCAGTTACGGTCCCGGGGCGGCGGTGTTTTTT
TRBJ2-1	TRBD2	14	TRBV28	many	CARPREEDYNEQFF	TGTGCCAGACCTCGGGAGGAGGACTACAATGAGCAGTTCTTC
TRBJ2-3	-	16	TRBV2	many	CASSFRELSSTDTQYF	TGTGCCAGCAGTTTTAGGGAACTTTCTAGCACAGATACGCAGTATTTT
TRBJ2-7	TRBD1	14	TRBV7-9	many	CASSMGQVSAEQYF	TGTGCCAGCAGCATGGGACAGGTGTCTGCCGAGCAGTACTTC
TRBJ2-6	TRBD2	18	TRBV11-3	-	CAGSSLAGGPVGANVLTF	TGTGCCGGCAGCTCCTTAGCGGGAGGGCCTGTTGGGGCCAACGTCCTGACTTTC
TRBJ2-1	TRBD2	16	TRBV20-1	-	CSARRLAGGVGNEQFF	TGCAGTGCTAGGCGGCTAGCGGGAGGTGTGGGCAATGAGCAGTTCTTC
TRBJ2-1	TRBD2	14	TRBV29-1	few	CSVRLAQNYNEQFF	TGCAGCGTTCGACTAGCGCAAAACTACAATGAGCAGTTCTTC
TRBJ2-2	-	14	TRBV19	-	CASTLSPNTGELFF	TGTGCCAGTACCCTATCGCCAAACACCGGGGAGCTGTTTTTT
TRBJ1-2	-	13	TRBV15	few	CATSNREYDGYTF	TGTGCCACCAGCAACAGGGAATACGATGGCTACACCTTC
TRBJ1-2	-	13	TRBV6-1	-	CASSEDGNYGYTF	TGTGCCAGCAGTGAAGACGGTAACTATGGCTACACCTTC
TRBJ2-7	-	13	TRBV12-3/TRBV12-4	many	CASRPTGNDEQYF	TGTGCCAGCAGACCTACAGGGAACGACGAGCAGTACTTC
TRBJ1-3	TRBD1	15	TRBV29-1	few	CSVRTGALSGNTIYF	TGCAGCGTGCGGACAGGGGCCCTCTCTGGAAACACCATATATTTT